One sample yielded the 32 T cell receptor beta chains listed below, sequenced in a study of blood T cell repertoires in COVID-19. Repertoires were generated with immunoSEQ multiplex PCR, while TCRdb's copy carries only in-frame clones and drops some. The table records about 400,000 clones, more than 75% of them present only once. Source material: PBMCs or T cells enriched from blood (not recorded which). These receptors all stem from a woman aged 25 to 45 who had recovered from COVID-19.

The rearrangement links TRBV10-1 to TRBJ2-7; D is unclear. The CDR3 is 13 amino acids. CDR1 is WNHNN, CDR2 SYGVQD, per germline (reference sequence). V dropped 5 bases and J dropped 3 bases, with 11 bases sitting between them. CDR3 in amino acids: CASSFGPNYEQYF. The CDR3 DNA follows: TGCGCCAGCAGTTTTGGGCCCAACTACGAGCAGTACTTC.

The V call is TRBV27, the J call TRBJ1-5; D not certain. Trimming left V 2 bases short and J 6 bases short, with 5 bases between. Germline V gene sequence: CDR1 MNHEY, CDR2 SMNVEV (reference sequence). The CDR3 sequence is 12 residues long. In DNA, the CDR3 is TGTGCCAGCAGTTTAGCAGGTCAGCCCCAGCATTTT. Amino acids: CASSLAGQPQHF.

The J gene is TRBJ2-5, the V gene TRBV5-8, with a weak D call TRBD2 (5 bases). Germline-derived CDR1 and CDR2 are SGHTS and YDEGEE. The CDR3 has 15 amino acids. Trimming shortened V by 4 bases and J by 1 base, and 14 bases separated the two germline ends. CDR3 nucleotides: TGTGCCAGCAGCACCGGCCGACGGGGCCAAGAGACCCAGTACTTC. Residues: CASSTGRRGQETQYF. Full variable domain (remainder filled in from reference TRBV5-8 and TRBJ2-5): EAGVTQSPTHLIKTRGQQATLRCSPISGHTSVYWYQQALGLGLQFLLWYDEGEERNRGNFPPRFSGRQFPNYSSELNVNALELEDSALYLCASSTGRRGQETQYFGPGTRLLVL.

In DNA, the CDR3 is TGTGCCAGCAGACAGGGGTCAGACACTGAAGCTTTCTTT. This translates into CASRQGSDTEAFF. V usage is TRBV6-5 and J usage is TRBJ1-1; 7 bases line up with TRBD1. The CDR3 sequence is 13 residues long. V lost 6 bases, J lost 3 bases, and 4 bases stayed unmatched. Germline assignment: CDR1 MNHEY and CDR2 SVGAGI.

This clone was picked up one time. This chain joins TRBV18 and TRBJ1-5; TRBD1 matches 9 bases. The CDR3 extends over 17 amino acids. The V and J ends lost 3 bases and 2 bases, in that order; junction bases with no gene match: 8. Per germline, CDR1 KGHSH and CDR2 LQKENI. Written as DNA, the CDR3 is TGTGCCAGCTCACCCACAGGGGGCTCAAGTGGCAATCAGCCCCAGCATTTT. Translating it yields CASSPTGGSSGNQPQHF. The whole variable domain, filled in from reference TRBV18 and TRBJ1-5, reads NAGVMQNPRHLVRRRGQEARLRCSPMKGHSHVYWYRQLPEEGLKFMVYLQKENIIDESGMPKERFSAEFPKEGPSILRIQQVVRGDSAAYFCASSPTGGSSGNQPQHFGDGTRLSIL.

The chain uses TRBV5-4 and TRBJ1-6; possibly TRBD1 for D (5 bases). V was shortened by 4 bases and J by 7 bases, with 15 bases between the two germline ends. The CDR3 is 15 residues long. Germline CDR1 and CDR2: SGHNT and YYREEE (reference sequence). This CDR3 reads CASSVWGGANSPLHF. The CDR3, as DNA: TGTGCCAGCAGCGTGTGGGGCGGCGCCAATTCACCCCTCCACTTT. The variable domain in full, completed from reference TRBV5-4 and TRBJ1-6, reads ETGVTQSPTHLIKTRGQQVTLRCSSQSGHNTVSWYQQALGQGPQFIFQYYREEENGRGNFPPRFSGLQFPNYSSELNVNALELDDSALYLCASSVWGGANSPLHFGNGTRLTVT.

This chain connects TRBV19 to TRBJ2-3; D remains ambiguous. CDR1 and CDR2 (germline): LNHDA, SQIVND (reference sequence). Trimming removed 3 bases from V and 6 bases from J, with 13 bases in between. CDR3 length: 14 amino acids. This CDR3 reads CASSIERSSDTQYF. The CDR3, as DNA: TGTGCCAGTAGTATCGAGAGGTCAAGCGATACGCAGTATTTT.

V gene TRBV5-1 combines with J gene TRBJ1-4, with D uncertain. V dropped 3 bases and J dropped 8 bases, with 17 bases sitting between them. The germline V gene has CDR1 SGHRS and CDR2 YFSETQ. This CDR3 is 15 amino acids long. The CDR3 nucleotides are TGCGCCAGCAGCTCTTTGCCCAGAGGAGAGGAAAAACTGTTTTTT. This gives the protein CASSSLPRGEEKLFF.

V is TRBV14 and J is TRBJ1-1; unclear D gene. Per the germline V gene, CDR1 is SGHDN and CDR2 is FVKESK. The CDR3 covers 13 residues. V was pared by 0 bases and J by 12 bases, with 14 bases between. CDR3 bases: TGTGCCAGCAGCCAAGATCTCGGTGTTTTTCCTTTCTTT. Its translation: CASSQDLGVFPFF.

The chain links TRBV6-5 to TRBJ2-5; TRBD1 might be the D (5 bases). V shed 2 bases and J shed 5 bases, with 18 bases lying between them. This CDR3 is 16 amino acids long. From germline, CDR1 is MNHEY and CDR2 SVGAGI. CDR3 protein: CASSYGREPSPETQYF. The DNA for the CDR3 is TGTGCCAGCAGTTACGGCAGGGAACCAAGCCCGGAGACCCAGTACTTC.

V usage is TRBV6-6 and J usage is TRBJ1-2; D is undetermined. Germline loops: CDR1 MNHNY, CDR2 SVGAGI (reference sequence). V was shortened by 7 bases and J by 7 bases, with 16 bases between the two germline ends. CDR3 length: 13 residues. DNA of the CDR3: TGTGCCAGCAAGCTTGCGGGCAGAAGTGGCTACACCTTC. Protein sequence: CASKLAGRSGYTF.

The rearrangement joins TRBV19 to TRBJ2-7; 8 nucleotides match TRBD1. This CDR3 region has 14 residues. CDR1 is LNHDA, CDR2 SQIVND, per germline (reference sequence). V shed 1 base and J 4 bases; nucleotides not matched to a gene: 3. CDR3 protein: CASSIGTGWYEQYF. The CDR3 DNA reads TGTGCCAGTAGTATAGGGACAGGGTGGTACGAGCAGTACTTC.

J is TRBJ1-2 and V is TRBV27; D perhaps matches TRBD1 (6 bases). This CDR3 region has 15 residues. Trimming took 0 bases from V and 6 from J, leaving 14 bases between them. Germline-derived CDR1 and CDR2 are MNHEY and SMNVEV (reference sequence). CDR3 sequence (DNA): TGTGCCAGCAGTTTATCCGGGACACCCAGGAATGGCTACACCTTC. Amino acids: CASSLSGTPRNGYTF.

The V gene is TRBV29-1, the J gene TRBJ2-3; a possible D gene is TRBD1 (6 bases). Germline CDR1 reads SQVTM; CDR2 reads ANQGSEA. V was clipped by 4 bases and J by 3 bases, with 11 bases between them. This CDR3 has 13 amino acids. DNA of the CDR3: TGCAGCGTTGCTCGGACAGCGACAGATACGCAGTATTTT. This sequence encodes CSVARTATDTQYF.

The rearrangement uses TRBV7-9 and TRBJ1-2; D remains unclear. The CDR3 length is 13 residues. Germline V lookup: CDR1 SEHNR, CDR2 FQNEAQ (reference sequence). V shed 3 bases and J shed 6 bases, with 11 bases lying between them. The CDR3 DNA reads TGTGCCAGCAGCTTGTTGGAGTTACATGGCTACACCTTC. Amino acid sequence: CASSLLELHGYTF.

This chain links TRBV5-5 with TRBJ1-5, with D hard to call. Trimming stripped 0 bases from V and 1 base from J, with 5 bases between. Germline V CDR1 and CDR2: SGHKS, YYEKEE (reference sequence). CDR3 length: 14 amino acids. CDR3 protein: CASSLAGSNQPQHF. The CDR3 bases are TGTGCCAGCAGCTTGGCCGGGAGCAATCAGCCCCAGCATTTT.

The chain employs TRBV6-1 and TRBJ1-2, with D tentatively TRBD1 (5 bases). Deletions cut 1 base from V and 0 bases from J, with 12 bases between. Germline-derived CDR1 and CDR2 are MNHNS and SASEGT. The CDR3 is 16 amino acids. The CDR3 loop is CASSEGQSNSNYGYTF. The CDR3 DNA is TGTGCCAGCAGTGAAGGACAGTCAAACTCTAACTATGGCTACACCTTC.

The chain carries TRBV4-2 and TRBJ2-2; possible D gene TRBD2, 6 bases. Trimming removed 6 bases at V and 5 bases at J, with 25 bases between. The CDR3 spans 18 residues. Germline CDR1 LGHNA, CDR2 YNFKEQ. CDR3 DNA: TGTGCCAGCAGTCACTCTCCAACAAGGAGGGGAGGAACCGGGGAGCTGTTTTTT. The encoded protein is CASSHSPTRRGGTGELFF.

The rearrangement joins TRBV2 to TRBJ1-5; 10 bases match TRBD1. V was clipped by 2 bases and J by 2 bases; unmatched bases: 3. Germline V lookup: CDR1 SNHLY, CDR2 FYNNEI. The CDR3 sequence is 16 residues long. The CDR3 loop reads CASSESGTGGNQPQHF. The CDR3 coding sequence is TGTGCCAGCAGTGAATCTGGGACAGGGGGCAATCAGCCCCAGCATTTT. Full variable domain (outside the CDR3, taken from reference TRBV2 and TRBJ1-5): EPEVTQTPSHQVTQMGQEVILRCVPISNHLYFYWYRQILGQKVEFLVSFYNNEISEKSEIFDDQFSVERPDGSNFTLKIRSTKLEDSAMYFCASSESGTGGNQPQHFGDGTRLSIL.

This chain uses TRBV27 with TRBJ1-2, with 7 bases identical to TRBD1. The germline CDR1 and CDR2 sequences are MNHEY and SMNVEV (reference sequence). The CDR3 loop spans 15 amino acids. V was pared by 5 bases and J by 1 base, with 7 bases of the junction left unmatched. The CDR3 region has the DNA TGTGCCAGCAGTACCCGGACAGGAGGTAACTATGGCTACACCTTC. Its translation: CASSTRTGGNYGYTF.

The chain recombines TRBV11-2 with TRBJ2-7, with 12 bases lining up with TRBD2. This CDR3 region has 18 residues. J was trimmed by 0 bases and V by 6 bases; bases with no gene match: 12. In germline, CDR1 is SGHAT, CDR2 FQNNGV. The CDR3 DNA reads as TGTGCCAGCAGACGCGGGACTAGCGGGCTACATCCCTCCTACGAGCAGTACTTC. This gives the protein CASRRGTSGLHPSYEQYF.

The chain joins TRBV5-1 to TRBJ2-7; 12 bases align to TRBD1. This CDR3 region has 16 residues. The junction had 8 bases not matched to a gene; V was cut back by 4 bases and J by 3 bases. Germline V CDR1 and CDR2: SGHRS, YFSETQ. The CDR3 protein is CASSPTGTGGLYEQYF. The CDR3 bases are TGCGCCAGCAGCCCAACCGGGACAGGGGGCCTCTACGAGCAGTACTTC.

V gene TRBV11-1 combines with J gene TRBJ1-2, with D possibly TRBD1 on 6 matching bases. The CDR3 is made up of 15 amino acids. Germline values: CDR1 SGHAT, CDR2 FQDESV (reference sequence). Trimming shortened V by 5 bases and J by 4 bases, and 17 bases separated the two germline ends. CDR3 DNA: TGTGCCAGCAGCCCACCCGGACAGAGGAGCTATGGCTACACCTTC. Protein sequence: CASSPPGQRSYGYTF.

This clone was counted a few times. In DNA, the CDR3 is TGTGCCATCAGTGAGTCTTTGGGAGGGCCCCAGCCCCAGCATTTT. Translation gives CAISESLGGPQPQHF. V is TRBV10-3 and J is TRBJ1-5; D unclear. The CDR3 loop spans 15 amino acids. Trimming cost V 0 bases and J 7 bases, with 13 bases left between them. Germline CDR1 is ENHRY and CDR2 is SYGVKD.

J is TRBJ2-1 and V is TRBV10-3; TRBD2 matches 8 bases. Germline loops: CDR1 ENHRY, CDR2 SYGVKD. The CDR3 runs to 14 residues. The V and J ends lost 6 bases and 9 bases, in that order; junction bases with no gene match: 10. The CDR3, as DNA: TGTGCCATCAGGTCCGATAGCGGGACGGGTGAGCAGTTCTTC. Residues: CAIRSDSGTGEQFF.

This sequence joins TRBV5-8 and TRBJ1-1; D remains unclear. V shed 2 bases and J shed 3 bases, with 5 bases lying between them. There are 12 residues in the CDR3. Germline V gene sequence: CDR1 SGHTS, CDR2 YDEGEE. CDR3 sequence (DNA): TGTGCCAGCAGCTTTAGTTACACTGAAGCTTTCTTT. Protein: CASSFSYTEAFF.

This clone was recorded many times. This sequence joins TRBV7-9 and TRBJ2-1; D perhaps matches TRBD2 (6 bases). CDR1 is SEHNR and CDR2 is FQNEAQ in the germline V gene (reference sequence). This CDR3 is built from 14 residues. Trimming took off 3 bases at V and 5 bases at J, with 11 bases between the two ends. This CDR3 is CASSFLGLDNEQFF. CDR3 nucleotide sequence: TGTGCCAGCAGCTTTTTGGGACTGGACAATGAGCAGTTCTTC. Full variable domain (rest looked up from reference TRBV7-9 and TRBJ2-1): DTGVSQNPRHKITKRGQNVTFRCDPISEHNRLYWYRQTLGQGPEFLTYFQNEAQLEKSRLLSDRFSAERPKGSFSTLEIQRTEQGDSAMYLCASSFLGLDNEQFFGPGTRLTVL.

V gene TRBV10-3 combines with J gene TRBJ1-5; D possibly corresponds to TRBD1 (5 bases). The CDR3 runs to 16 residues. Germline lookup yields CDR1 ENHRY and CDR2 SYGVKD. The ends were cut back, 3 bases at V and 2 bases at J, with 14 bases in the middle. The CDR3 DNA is TGTGCCATCAGTGACCCCAAAGGAGGGGGCAATCAGCCCCAGCATTTT. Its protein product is CAISDPKGGGNQPQHF.

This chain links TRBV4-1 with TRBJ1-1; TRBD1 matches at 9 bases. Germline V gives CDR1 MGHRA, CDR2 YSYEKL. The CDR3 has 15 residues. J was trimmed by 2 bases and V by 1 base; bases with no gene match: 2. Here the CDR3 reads CASSQGDRVNTEAFF. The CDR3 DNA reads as TGCGCCAGCAGCCAAGGGGACAGGGTAAACACTGAAGCTTTCTTT.

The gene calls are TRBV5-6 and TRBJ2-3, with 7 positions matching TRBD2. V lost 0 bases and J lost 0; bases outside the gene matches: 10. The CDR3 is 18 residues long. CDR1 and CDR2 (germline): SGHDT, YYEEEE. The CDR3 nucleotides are TGTGCCAGCAGCTTGGCTCGGCTAGCGGCTTTTAGCACAGATACGCAGTATTTT. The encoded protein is CASSLARLAAFSTDTQYF.

CDR3 sequence reads: CASSLRGGEGTEAFF. The DNA for the CDR3 is TGTGCCAGCAGCCTAAGGGGGGGCGAGGGCACTGAAGCTTTCTTT. This chain joins TRBV7-2 and TRBJ1-1, with D perhaps matching TRBD1 (6 bases). CDR1 SGHTA and CDR2 FQGNSA come from the germline V gene. V was trimmed by 5 bases and J by 4 bases, leaving 17 bases between them. This CDR3 region has 15 residues.

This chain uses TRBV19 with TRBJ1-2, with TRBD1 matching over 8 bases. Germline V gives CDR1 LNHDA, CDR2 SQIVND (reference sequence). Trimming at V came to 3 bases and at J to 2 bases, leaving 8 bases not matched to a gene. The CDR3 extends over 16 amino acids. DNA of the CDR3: TGTGCCAGTAGTATTTCCGGGACAGGAAACAACTATGGCTACACCTTC. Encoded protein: CASSISGTGNNYGYTF. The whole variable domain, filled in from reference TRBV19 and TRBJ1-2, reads DGGITQSPKYLFRKEGQNVTLSCEQNLNHDAMYWYRQDPGQGLRLIYYSQIVNDFQKGDIAEGYSVSREKKESFPLTVTSAQKNPTAFYLCASSISGTGNNYGYTFGSGTRLTVV.